The sequence of this T cell receptor (beta chain) was determined in a study of OX40 agonist ivuxolimab in advanced cancers. About the study: Patients were treated with ivuxolimab, an agonistic anti-OX40 (CD134) antibody. Partial responses were achieved by three patients, one with hepatocellular carcinoma and two with cutaneous melanoma.

The sampling schedule covered blood at baseline, cycle 4 day 1, and cycle 7 day 1. The V and J ends lost 1 base and 3 bases respectively, with 7 bases between them. The germline CDR1 and CDR2 sequences are MDHEN and SYDVKM. The CDR3 sequence is 13 residues long. Repertoires were generated with immunoSEQ multiplex PCR, while TCRdb's copy carries only in-frame clones and drops some. The repertoire holds about 90,000 clones, with under 95% as singletons. The source of this sequence is an adult with an advanced solid tumor such as melanoma, head and neck, liver or kidney cancer. The source material was CD4+ or CD8+ T cells sorted from blood, sampled in a trial of the OX40 agonist ivuxolimab. The chain has TRBV28 and TRBJ2-7; no reliable D call. The CDR3: CASSLSTYYEQYF. Written as DNA, the CDR3 is TGTGCCAGCAGTTTATCGACTTACTACGAGCAGTACTTC.